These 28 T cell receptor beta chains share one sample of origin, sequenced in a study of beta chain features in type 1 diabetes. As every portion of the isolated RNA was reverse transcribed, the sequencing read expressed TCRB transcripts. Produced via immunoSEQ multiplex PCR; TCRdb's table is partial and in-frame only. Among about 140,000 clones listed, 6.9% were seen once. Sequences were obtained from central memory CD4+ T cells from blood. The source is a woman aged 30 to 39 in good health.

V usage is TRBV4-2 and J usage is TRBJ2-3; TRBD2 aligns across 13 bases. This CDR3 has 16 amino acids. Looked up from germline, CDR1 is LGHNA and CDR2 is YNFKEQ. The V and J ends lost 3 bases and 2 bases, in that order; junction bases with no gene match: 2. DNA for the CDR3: TGTGCCAGCAGCCACGGGACTAGCGGGAACACAGATACGCAGTATTTT. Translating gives CASSHGTSGNTDTQYF.

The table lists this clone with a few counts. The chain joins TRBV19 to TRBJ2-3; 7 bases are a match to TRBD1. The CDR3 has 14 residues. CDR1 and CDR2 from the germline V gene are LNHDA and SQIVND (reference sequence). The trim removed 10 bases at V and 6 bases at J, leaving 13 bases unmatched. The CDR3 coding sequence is TGTGCCACCAGGGGGATGTTGGTGCGGGATACGCAGTATTTT. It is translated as CATRGMLVRDTQYF.

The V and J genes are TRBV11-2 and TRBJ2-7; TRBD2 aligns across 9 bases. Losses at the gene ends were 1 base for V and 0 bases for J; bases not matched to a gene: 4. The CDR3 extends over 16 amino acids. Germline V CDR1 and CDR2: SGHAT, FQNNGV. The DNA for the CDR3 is TGTGCCAGCAGCTTAGGTCCGGGACTAGCCTCCTACGAGCAGTACTTC. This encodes CASSLGPGLASYEQYF.

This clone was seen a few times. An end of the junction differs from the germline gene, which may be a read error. In nucleotides, the CDR3 is TGTGCCAGCAGCTTGGAGGGACTAGCGGGACCAACCCTCTTC. Amino acid sequence: CASSLEGLAGPTLF. The chain employs TRBV7-9 and TRBJ2-1; 13 bases line up with TRBD2. CDR3 size: 14 residues. Germline V gene data show CDR1 as SEHNR and CDR2 as FQNEAQ (reference sequence).

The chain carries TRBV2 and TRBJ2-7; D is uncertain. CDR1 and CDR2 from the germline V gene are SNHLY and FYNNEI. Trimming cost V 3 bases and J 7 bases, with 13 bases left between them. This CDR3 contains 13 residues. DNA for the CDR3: TGTGCCAGCAGTGATGCCCCCCCCCGGGAGCAGTACTTC. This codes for CASSDAPPREQYF.

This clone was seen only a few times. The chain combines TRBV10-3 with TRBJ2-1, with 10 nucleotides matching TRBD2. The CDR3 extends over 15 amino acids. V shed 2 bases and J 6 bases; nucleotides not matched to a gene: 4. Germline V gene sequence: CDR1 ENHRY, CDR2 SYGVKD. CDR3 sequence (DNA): TGTGCCATCAGTGAGGGGGTAGCGGGAGGCAATGAGCAGTTCTTC. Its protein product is CAISEGVAGGNEQFF.

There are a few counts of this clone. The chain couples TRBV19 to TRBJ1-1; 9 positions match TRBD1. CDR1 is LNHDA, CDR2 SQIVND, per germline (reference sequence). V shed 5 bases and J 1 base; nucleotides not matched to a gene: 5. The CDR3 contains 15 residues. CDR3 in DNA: TGTGCCAGTAGTCGCTCGGACAGGGGGAACACTGAAGCTTTCTTT. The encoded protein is CASSRSDRGNTEAFF.

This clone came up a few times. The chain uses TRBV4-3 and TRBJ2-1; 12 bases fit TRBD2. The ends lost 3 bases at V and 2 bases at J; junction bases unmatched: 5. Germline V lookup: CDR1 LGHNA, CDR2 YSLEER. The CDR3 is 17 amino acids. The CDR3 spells CASSQSPSGRAYNEQFF. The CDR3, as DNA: TGCGCCAGCAGCCAGTCGCCTAGCGGGAGGGCCTACAATGAGCAGTTCTTC.

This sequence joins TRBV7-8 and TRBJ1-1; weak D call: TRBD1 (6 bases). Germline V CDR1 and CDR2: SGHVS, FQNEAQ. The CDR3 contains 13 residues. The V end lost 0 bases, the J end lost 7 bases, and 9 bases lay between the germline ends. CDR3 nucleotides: TGTGCCAGCAGCTTAGCCGGGACATATGAAGCTTTCTTT. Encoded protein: CASSLAGTYEAFF.

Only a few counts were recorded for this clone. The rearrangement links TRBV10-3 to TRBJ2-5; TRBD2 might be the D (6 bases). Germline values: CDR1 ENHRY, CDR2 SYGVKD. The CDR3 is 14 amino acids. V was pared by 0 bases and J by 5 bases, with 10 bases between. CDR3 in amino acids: CAISESLGRETQYF. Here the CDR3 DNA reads TGTGCCATCAGTGAGTCGTTAGGGAGGGAGACCCAGTACTTC.

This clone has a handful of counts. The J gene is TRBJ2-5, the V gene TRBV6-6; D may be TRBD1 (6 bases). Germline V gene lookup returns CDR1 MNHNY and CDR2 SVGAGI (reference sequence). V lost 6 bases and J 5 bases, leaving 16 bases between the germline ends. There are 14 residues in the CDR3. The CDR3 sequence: CASSQRGQGETQYF. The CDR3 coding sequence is TGTGCCAGCAGCCAACGAGGGCAGGGGGAGACCCAGTACTTC.

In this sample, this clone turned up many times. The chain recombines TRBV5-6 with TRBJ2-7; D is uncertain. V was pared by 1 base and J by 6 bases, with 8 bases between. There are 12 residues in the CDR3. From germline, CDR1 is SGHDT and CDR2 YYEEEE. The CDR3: CASSLRSGEQYF. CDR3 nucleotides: TGTGCCAGCAGCTTGCGGTCGGGCGAGCAGTACTTC.

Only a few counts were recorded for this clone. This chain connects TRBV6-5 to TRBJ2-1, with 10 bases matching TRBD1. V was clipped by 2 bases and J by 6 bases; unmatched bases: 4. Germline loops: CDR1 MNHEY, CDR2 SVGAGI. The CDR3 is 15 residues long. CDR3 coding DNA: TGTGCCAGCAGTTACACGAGGACAGGGGGCAATGAGCAGTTCTTC. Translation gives CASSYTRTGGNEQFF.

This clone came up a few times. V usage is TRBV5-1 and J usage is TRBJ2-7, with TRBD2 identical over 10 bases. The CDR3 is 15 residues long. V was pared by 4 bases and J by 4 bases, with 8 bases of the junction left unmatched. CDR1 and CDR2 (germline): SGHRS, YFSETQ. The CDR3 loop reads CASSLLAGSAYEQYF. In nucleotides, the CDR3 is TGCGCCAGCAGCCTACTAGCGGGGAGTGCTTACGAGCAGTACTTC.

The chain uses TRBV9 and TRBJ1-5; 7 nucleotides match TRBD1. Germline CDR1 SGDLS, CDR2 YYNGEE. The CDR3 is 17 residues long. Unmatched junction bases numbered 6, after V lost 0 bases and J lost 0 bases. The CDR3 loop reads CASSVGGDSYSNQPQHF. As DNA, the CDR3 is TGTGCCAGCAGCGTAGGAGGGGACAGTTATAGCAATCAGCCCCAGCATTTT.

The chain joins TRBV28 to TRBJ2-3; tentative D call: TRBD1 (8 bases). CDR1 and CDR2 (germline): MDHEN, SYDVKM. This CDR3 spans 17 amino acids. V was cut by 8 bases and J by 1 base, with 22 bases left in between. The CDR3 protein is CASSQGAGVVGTDTQYF. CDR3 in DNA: TGTGCCAGCTCCCAGGGGGCGGGAGTAGTCGGCACAGATACGCAGTATTTT.

CDR3 in amino acids: CASSLAGGRGRQETQYF. For the CDR3, the DNA is TGTGCCAGCAGCTTAGCCGGCGGCAGGGGGCGGCAAGAGACCCAGTACTTC. The chain recombines TRBV7-9 with TRBJ2-5, with TRBD1 matching over 8 bases. From germline, CDR1 is SEHNR and CDR2 FQNEAQ (reference sequence). The CDR3 has 17 residues. V gave up 0 bases and J gave up 2 bases; unmatched junction bases: 8.

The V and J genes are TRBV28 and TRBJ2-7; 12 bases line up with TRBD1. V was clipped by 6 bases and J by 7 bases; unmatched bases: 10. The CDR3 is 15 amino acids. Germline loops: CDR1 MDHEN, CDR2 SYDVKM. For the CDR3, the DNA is TGTGCCAGCAGGCTCGTGGGACAGGGGGCGGGAGAGCAGTACTTC. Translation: CASRLVGQGAGEQYF. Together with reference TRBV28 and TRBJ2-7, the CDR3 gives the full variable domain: DVKVTQSSRYLVKRTGEKVFLECVQDMDHENMFWYRQDPGLGLRLIYFSYDVKMKEKGDIPEGYSVSREKKERFSLILESASTNQTSMYLCASRLVGQGAGEQYFGPGTRLTVT.

The CDR3 sequence: CASSLVAYLGSSGEQYV. CDR3 coding DNA: TGCGCCAGCAGCTTGGTCGCCTATTTGGGGTCTTCCGGGGAGCAGTACGTC. The gene calls are TRBV5-1 and TRBJ2-7; D gene uncertain. Trimming took off 0 bases at V and 7 bases at J, with 23 bases between the two ends. The CDR3 contains 17 residues. The germline V gene has CDR1 SGHRS and CDR2 YFSETQ.

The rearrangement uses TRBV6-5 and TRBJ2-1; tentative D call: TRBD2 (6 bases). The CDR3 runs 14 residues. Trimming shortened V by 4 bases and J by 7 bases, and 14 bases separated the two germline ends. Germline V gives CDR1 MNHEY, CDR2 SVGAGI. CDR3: CASSFPGGKNEQFF. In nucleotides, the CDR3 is TGTGCCAGCAGTTTCCCCGGCGGGAAAAATGAGCAGTTCTTC.

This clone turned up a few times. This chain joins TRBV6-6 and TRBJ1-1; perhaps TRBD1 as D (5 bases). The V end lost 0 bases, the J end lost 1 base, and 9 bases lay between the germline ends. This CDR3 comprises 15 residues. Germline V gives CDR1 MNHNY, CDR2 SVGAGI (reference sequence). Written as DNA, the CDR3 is TGTGCCAGCAGTTACTCGGGGCAGACGAACACTGAAGCTTTCTTT. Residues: CASSYSGQTNTEAFF.

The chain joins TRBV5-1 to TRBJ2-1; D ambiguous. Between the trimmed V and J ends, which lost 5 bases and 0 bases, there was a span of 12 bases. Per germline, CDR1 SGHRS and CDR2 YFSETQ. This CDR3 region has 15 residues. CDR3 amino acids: CASREKSSSYNEQFF. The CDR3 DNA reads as TGCGCCAGCAGGGAGAAGTCGAGCTCCTACAATGAGCAGTTCTTC.

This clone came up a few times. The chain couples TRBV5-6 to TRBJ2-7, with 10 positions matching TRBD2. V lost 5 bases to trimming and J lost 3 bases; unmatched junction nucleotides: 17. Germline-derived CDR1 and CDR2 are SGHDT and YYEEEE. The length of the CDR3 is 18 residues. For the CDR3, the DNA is TGTGCCAGCAGTTTCGGGACAGCCGGACTAGCGGAGAACTACGAGCAGTACTTC. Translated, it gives CASSFGTAGLAENYEQYF. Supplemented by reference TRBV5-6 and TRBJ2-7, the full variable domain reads DAGVTQSPTHLIKTRGQQVTLRCSPKSGHDTVSWYQQALGQGPQFIFQYYEEEERQRGNFPDRFSGHQFPNYSSELNVNALLLGDSALYLCASSFGTAGLAENYEQYFGPGTRLTVT.

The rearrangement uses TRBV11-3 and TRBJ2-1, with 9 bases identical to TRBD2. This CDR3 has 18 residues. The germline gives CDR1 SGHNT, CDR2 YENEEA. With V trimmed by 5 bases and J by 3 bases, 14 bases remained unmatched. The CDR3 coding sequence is TGTGCCAGCAGCCCAGGGTGGATAGCGGGAGCTGACTACAATGAGCAGTTCTTC. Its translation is CASSPGWIAGADYNEQFF.

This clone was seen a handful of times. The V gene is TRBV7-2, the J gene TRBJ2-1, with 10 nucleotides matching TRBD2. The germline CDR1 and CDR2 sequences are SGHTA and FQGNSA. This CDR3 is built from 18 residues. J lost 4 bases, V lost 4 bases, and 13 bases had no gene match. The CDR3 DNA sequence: TGTGCCAGCAGCTCAGGGGGGCTAGCGGGAGTATCGTACAATGAGCAGTTCTTC. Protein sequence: CASSSGGLAGVSYNEQFF.

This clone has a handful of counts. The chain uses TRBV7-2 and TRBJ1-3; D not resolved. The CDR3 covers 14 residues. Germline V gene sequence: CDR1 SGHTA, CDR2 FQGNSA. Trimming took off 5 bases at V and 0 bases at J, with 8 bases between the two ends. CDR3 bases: TGTGCCAGCAGCATCACTATCTCTGGAAACACCATATATTTT. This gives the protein CASSITISGNTIYF.

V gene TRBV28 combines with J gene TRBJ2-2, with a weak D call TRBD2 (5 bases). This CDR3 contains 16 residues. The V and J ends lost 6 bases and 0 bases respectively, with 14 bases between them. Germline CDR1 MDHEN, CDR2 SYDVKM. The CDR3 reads CASRSGSAANTGELFF. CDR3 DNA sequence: TGTGCCAGCAGGAGCGGTAGCGCTGCGAACACCGGGGAGCTGTTTTTT.

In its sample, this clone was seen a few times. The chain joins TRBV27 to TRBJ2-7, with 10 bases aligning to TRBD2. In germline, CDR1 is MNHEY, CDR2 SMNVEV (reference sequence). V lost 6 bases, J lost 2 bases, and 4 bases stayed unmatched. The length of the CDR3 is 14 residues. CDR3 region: CASSRTSGAYEQYF. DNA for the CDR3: TGTGCCAGCAGCAGGACTAGCGGAGCCTACGAGCAGTACTTC.